This T cell receptor beta chain appears in the sequencing data of a study of blood T cell repertoires in COVID-19. For the study at large: Some COVID-19 samples were acute and others convalescent; all came from the United States, Italy and Spain.

In the original analysis: The authors estimated nucleated cell counts from reference gene primer amplification. Method: immunoSEQ multiplex PCR; TCRdb's copy keeps in-frame clones and lacks some. That table is the source of V, J and clone size, and D and trimming were worked out from the DNA. The sample has some 450,000 clones; more than 70% are singletons. While infection was still active, Seattle patients were enrolled and then followed longitudinally. Germline V gives CDR1 SGDLS, CDR2 YYNGEE. CDR3 length: 14 residues. Between the trimmed V and J ends, which lost 4 bases and 1 base, there was a span of 11 bases.

The genes are TRBV9 and TRBJ1-2; tentatively, D is TRBD1 (5 bases). The TCR originated in a woman aged 45-65 years with COVID-19, enrolled during active disease. The sample taken for sequencing was peripheral blood. The CDR3 sequence: CASSPSGGNYGYTF. The DNA of the CDR3 is TGTGCCAGCAGCCCTAGCGGGGGTAACTATGGCTACACCTTC.